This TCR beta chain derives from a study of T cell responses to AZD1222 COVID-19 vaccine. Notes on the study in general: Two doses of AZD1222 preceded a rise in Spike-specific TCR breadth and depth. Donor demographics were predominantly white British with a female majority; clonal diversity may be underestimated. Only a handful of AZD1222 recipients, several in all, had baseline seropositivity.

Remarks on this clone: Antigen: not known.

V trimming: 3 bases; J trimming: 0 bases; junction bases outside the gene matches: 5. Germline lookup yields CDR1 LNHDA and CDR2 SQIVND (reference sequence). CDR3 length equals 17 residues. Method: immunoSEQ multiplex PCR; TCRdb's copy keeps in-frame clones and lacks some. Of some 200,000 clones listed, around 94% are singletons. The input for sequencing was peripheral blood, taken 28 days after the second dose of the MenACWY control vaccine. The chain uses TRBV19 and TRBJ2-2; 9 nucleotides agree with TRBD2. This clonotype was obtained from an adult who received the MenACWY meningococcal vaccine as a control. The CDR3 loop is CASSIHSSGANTGELFF. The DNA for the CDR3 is TGTGCCAGTAGTATCCACTCTAGCGGGGCGAACACCGGGGAGCTGTTTTTT.